One sample yielded the 4 T cell receptor beta chains listed below, sequenced in a study of OX40 agonist ivuxolimab in advanced cancers. The library was made by the immunoSEQ multiplex PCR assay. Not all clones reach the TCRdb copy of this immuneACCESS table, which keeps in-frame sequences only. Checked studies attribute under half of the gap to unresolved V genes and leave the rest unexplained. The sample table shows more than 55,000 clones, and 75% to 85% are seen once. Jointly, the top ten make up approximately 11% of the sample. The sequencing here drew on CD4+ or CD8+ T cells sorted from blood, taken in a trial of the OX40 agonist ivuxolimab. The origin of the receptors is an adult with an advanced solid tumor such as melanoma, head and neck, liver or kidney cancer.

This clone has only a few counts. V is TRBV7-6 and J is TRBJ2-5; the D gene is possibly TRBD1 (6 bases). The CDR3 extends over 14 amino acids. V lost 3 bases and J lost 1, with 9 bases in between. CDR1 is SGHVS, CDR2 FNYEAQ, per germline. This CDR3 reads CASSFNRAQETQYF. The DNA of the CDR3 is TGTGCCAGCAGCTTCAACAGGGCCCAAGAGACCCAGTACTTC.

The CDR3 protein is CASSFAAGGAANEQFF. The CDR3 DNA is TGTGCCAGCAGCTTTGCAGCGGGGGGCGCGGCGAATGAGCAGTTCTTC. The V and J genes are TRBV7-9 and TRBJ2-1; 9 positions match TRBD2. Trimming at V came to 3 bases and at J to 7 bases, leaving 10 bases not matched to a gene. There are 16 residues in the CDR3. The germline V gene encodes CDR1 SEHNR and CDR2 FQNEAQ (reference sequence). The complete variable domain, with remaining parts taken from reference TRBV7-9 and TRBJ2-1, reads DTGVSQNPRHKITKRGQNVTFRCDPISEHNRLYWYRQTLGQGPEFLTYFQNEAQLEKSRLLSDRFSAERPKGSFSTLEIQRTEQGDSAMYLCASSFAAGGAANEQFFGPGTRLTVL.

This rearrangement joins TRBV18 to TRBJ1-2; perhaps TRBD1 as D (6 bases). V gave up 3 bases and J gave up 3 bases, with 17 bases separating them. There are 16 residues in the CDR3. Germline lookup yields CDR1 KGHSH and CDR2 LQKENI. CDR3 sequence reads: CASSPPGARVDYGYTF. In DNA form, the CDR3 reads TGTGCCAGCTCACCTCCAGGGGCTCGGGTGGACTATGGCTACACCTTC.

The rearrangement links TRBV9 to TRBJ2-5, with D possibly being TRBD2 (6 bases). Germline CDR1 reads SGDLS; CDR2 reads YYNGEE. The CDR3 consists of 14 residues. V lost 3 bases and J 5 bases, leaving 14 bases between the germline ends. For the CDR3, the DNA is TGTGCCAGCAGCGCATACGGGGGTGGGGAGACCCAGTACTTC. This gives the protein CASSAYGGGETQYF.